The 28 T cell receptor beta chains below come from one sample, sequenced in a study of post-analysis software for immune sequencing data. Study-wide findings and caveats: Higher frequency in patients than in controls was seen for roughly five TRBV segments, with TRBV5-6, TRBV5-1 and TRBV20-1 among them.

Their recognized antigens are unknown. Libraries were made from TCR beta cDNA, and they carried unique molecular identifiers. MiXCR, run by TCRdb on the PCR reads, gives a single entry per CDR3 protein. In the table there are around 700,000 distinct CDR3 sequences, about 60% of which are singletons. The source material was blood. Receptor source: a girl aged 2 to 10 with multiple sclerosis.

This clonotype was observed a single time. In nucleotides, the CDR3 is TGTGCCAGCAGTTTAGAGGGACTAGCGGGTGCAGAGACCCAGTACTTC. It translates to CASSLEGLAGAETQYF. The chain couples TRBV27 to TRBJ2-5; 12 bases map to TRBD2. CDR1 is MNHEY, CDR2 SMNVEV, per germline (reference sequence). The CDR3 has 16 residues. V lost 2 bases to trimming and J lost 4 bases; unmatched junction nucleotides: 5.

The gene calls are TRBV2 and TRBJ2-4; 8 nucleotides match TRBD2. V shed 8 bases and J 7 bases; nucleotides not matched to a gene: 16. The CDR3 consists of 16 residues. Germline CDR1 SNHLY, CDR2 FYNNEI. This CDR3 reads CASAKNGRAPRNIQYF. Written as DNA, the CDR3 is TGTGCCAGCGCGAAAAACGGGAGGGCCCCCCGGAACATTCAGTACTTC.

The sample holds a few counts of this clonotype. J is TRBJ2-1 and V is TRBV29-1, with TRBD2 matching 8 bases. Germline assignment: CDR1 SQVTM and CDR2 ANQGSEA. Trimming cost V 7 bases and J 5 bases; bases outside gene matches: 13. The CDR3 is made up of 15 amino acids. CDR3 residues: CSARSLARGDNEQFF. As DNA, the CDR3 is TGCAGCGCCCGCTCTCTAGCGCGGGGGGACAATGAGCAGTTCTTC.

The chain has TRBV2 and TRBJ1-1; no reliable D call. Trimming took off 4 bases at V and 11 bases at J, with 11 bases between the two ends. Per the germline V gene, CDR1 is SNHLY and CDR2 is FYNNEI. This CDR3 has 11 residues. CDR3 protein: CASSVGPRAFF. CDR3 coding DNA: TGTGCCAGCAGTGTTGGCCCCAGGGCTTTCTTT.

This clonotype was picked up a small number of times. DNA for the CDR3: TGTGCCAGCAGCCAAGATCAGGACAATGAGCAGTTCTTC. Translation gives CASSQDQDNEQFF. The rearrangement joins TRBV14 to TRBJ2-1; D is undetermined. V was clipped by 0 bases and J by 5 bases, with 5 bases between them. Germline CDR1 SGHDN, CDR2 FVKESK. The CDR3 runs 13 residues.

V is TRBV27 and J is TRBJ1-1, with 11 nucleotides matching TRBD1. The CDR3 runs to 16 residues. Germline lookup yields CDR1 MNHEY and CDR2 SMNVEV (reference sequence). J lost 5 bases, V lost 2 bases, and 7 bases had no gene match. CDR3 nucleotide sequence: TGTGCCAGCAGTTTAACCAGGACAGGGGGCGCGACTGAAGCTTTCTTT. This translates into CASSLTRTGGATEAFF.

This clonotype was observed a handful of times. V usage is TRBV6-5 and J usage is TRBJ2-1; D is unresolved. CDR1 is MNHEY and CDR2 is SVGAGI in the germline V gene. Trimming left V 0 bases short and J 5 bases short, with 14 bases between. The CDR3 contains 16 residues. The CDR3 region is CASSYSSDTLHNEQFF. DNA of the CDR3: TGTGCCAGCAGTTACTCGAGCGATACTCTGCACAATGAGCAGTTCTTC.

V gene TRBV5-6 combines with J gene TRBJ2-6; 8 nucleotides agree with TRBD1. The CDR3 contains 17 residues. Germline CDR1 and CDR2: SGHDT and YYEEEE. V lost 5 bases to trimming and J lost 2 bases; unmatched junction nucleotides: 9. DNA of the CDR3: TGTGCCAGCAGATTCGACAGGGGCAACACTGGGGCCAACGTCCTGACTTTC. Protein sequence: CASRFDRGNTGANVLTF.

The genes are TRBV3-1 and TRBJ2-7; tentative D call: TRBD1 (6 bases). The CDR3 extends over 13 amino acids. V was pared by 8 bases and J by 4 bases, with 15 bases between. The V gene's germline CDR1 is LGHDT and CDR2 YNNKEL (reference sequence). The chain's CDR3 is CASGPLTGYEQYF. The CDR3 DNA sequence: TGTGCCAGCGGCCCGTTAACAGGGTACGAGCAGTACTTC.

This chain's CDR3 is CASSYRQGASPSYEQYF. The CDR3 DNA follows: TGCGCCAGCAGCTATAGACAGGGGGCTTCCCCTTCCTACGAGCAGTACTTC. The chain employs TRBV10-2 and TRBJ2-7; 10 bases align to TRBD1. The germline V gene has CDR1 WSHSY and CDR2 SAAADI. This CDR3 comprises 17 residues. With V trimmed by 6 bases and J by 1 base, 12 bases remained unmatched.

This clonotype has a handful of counts. The chain is built from TRBV11-2 and TRBJ1-6; no reliable D call. Germline V gene lookup returns CDR1 SGHAT and CDR2 FQNNGV. The V gene lost 1 base and the J gene lost 17 bases, with 9 bases spanning the gap. The CDR3 spans 11 residues. The CDR3 reads CASSLGFEVHF. In DNA, the CDR3 is TGTGCCAGCAGCTTAGGATTCGAAGTCCACTTT.

This chain links TRBV6-1 with TRBJ1-2; no clear D. Germline V gene lookup returns CDR1 MNHNS and CDR2 SASEGT. The CDR3 has 14 residues. V was pared by 3 bases and J by 8 bases, with 16 bases between. CDR3 residues: CASSERASLYGYTF. In DNA, the CDR3 is TGTGCCAGCAGTGAGCGGGCCTCCCTCTACGGCTACACCTTC.

This clonotype was picked up a small number of times. This chain uses TRBV5-1 with TRBJ1-2, with 8 bases matching TRBD1. Germline lookup yields CDR1 SGHRS and CDR2 YFSETQ. This CDR3 has 14 amino acids. J was trimmed by 5 bases and V by 3 bases; bases with no gene match: 6. CDR3 sequence reads: CASSSGQGPYGYTF. Written as DNA, the CDR3 is TGCGCCAGCAGCTCTGGACAGGGACCTTATGGCTACACCTTC.

A single count supports this clonotype. The chain has TRBV18 and TRBJ2-1; D is uncertain. This CDR3 contains 13 residues. Germline CDR1 reads KGHSH; CDR2 reads LQKENI. The V and J ends lost 3 bases and 4 bases respectively, with 7 bases between them. The CDR3 protein is CASSPQPYNEQFF. The CDR3 bases are TGTGCCAGCTCACCGCAACCTTACAATGAGCAGTTCTTC.

This clonotype was observed a few times. This chain uses TRBV12-3 or TRBV12-4 with TRBJ1-2; no definite D call. The ends were cut back, 8 bases at V and 4 bases at J, with 17 bases in the middle. The CDR3 is made up of 14 amino acids. The CDR3 nucleotides read TGTGCCAGCTCACATGGATCGGACGGCTATGGCTACACCTTC. Translated, it gives CASSHGSDGYGYTF.

The V gene is TRBV19, the J gene TRBJ2-4; 11 nucleotides match TRBD1. Unmatched junction bases numbered 7, after V lost 3 bases and J lost 9 bases. The CDR3 consists of 15 residues. Germline-derived CDR1 and CDR2 are LNHDA and SQIVND (reference sequence). DNA of the CDR3: TGTGCCAGTAGTATGGACAGGGGGCGCTTCGGCATTCAGTACTTC. It codes for CASSMDRGRFGIQYF. The complete variable domain, with remaining parts taken from reference TRBV19 and TRBJ2-4, reads DGGITQSPKYLFRKEGQNVTLSCEQNLNHDAMYWYRQDPGQGLRLIYYSQIVNDFQKGDIAEGYSVSREKKESFPLTVTSAQKNPTAFYLCASSMDRGRFGIQYFGAGTRLSVL.

This clonotype appeared a few times. V gene TRBV12-3 or TRBV12-4 combines with J gene TRBJ2-4, with D uncertain. This CDR3 is 15 amino acids long. Trimming took 2 bases from V and 0 from J, leaving 8 bases between them. CDR3 in DNA: TGTGCCAGCAGTTTAAGCGCCTTAGCCAAAAACATTCAGTACTTC. Translation gives CASSLSALAKNIQYF.

J is TRBJ2-7 and V is TRBV6-5; 9 positions agree with TRBD2. Germline-derived CDR1 and CDR2 are MNHEY and SVGAGI. V dropped 0 bases and J dropped 1; count of bases not matched to a gene: 7. The CDR3 is 17 residues long. The CDR3 loop is CASSYSRLAADSYEQYF. The CDR3 coding sequence is TGTGCCAGCAGTTACTCGAGACTAGCGGCCGATTCCTACGAGCAGTACTTC.

This chain joins TRBV6-2 or TRBV6-3 and TRBJ1-1, with no clear D. The CDR3 totals 13 residues. Trimming took off 6 bases at V and 10 bases at J, with 18 bases between the two ends. Germline assignment: CDR1 MNHEY and CDR2 SVGEGT. CDR3 protein: CASRPDNPKGAFF. Here the CDR3 DNA reads TGTGCCAGCAGGCCCGACAACCCGAAGGGAGCTTTCTTT.

The gene calls are TRBV5-1 and TRBJ2-5, with TRBD2 matching over 8 bases. Germline CDR1 and CDR2: SGHRS and YFSETQ. CDR3 size: 18 residues. The V and J ends lost 0 bases and 4 bases, in that order; junction bases with no gene match: 14. The DNA for the CDR3 is TGCGCCAGCAGCTTGGCCCCACCACCCCGCGGGAGGTCAGAGACCCAGTACTTC. Residues: CASSLAPPPRGRSETQYF.

The V call is TRBV5-1, the J call TRBJ2-5; 7 bases align to TRBD2. V dropped 1 base and J dropped 5; count of bases not matched to a gene: 14. CDR3 size: 17 residues. Germline lookup yields CDR1 SGHRS and CDR2 YFSETQ. CDR3 coding DNA: TGCGCCAGCAGCTTGCAATTGGGCGGGAGCTGGGGGGAGACCCAGTACTTC. Translation: CASSLQLGGSWGETQYF.

This clonotype was seen once. The rearrangement links TRBV7-2 to TRBJ1-1; D not resolved. Per germline, CDR1 SGHTA and CDR2 FQGNSA. The V end lost 1 base, the J end lost 3 bases, and 12 bases lay between the germline ends. The CDR3 is 15 residues long. CDR3 bases: TGTGCCAGCAGCTTAGGGGTTGGGGTTTACACTGAAGCTTTCTTT. Protein: CASSLGVGVYTEAFF.

The V call is TRBV20-1, the J call TRBJ1-2; 9 bases match TRBD1. V was pared by 3 bases and J by 4 bases, with 9 bases of the junction left unmatched. Germline V gene lookup returns CDR1 DFQATT and CDR2 SNEGSKA (reference sequence). The CDR3 length is 15 residues. The CDR3 sequence: CSARETGGAFYGYTF. CDR3 coding DNA: TGCAGTGCTAGGGAAACAGGGGGCGCCTTCTATGGCTACACCTTC.

This clonotype was counted ten times or more. The chain joins TRBV11-2 to TRBJ2-7; no reliable D call. CDR3 size: 11 residues. Germline V gene data show CDR1 as SGHAT and CDR2 as FQNNGV. V lost 4 bases and J lost 7, with 8 bases in between. CDR3 in amino acids: CASSYGPEQYF. CDR3 coding DNA: TGTGCCAGCAGCTACGGACCTGAGCAGTACTTC.

This clonotype was found a few times. This sequence joins TRBV11-2 and TRBJ1-2; D ambiguous. Deletions cut 5 bases from V and 3 bases from J, with 10 bases between. Per germline, CDR1 SGHAT and CDR2 FQNNGV. This CDR3 spans 13 amino acids. CDR3 sequence (DNA): TGTGCCAGCAGCCGTACTAGCGACTATGGCTACACCTTC. Translation gives CASSRTSDYGYTF. The full variable domain, its missing parts supplied by reference TRBV11-2 and TRBJ1-2, is EAGVAQSPRYKIIEKRQSVAFWCNPISGHATLYWYQQILGQGPKLLIQFQNNGVVDDSQLPKDRFSAERLKGVDSTLKIQPAKLEDSAVYLCASSRTSDYGYTFGSGTRLTVV.

V usage is TRBV6-2 or TRBV6-3 and J usage is TRBJ2-1; tentatively, D is TRBD2 (7 bases). CDR1 and CDR2 (germline): MNHEY, SVGEGT. V shed 1 base and J shed 3 bases, with 16 bases lying between them. CDR3 length equals 17 residues. The DNA for the CDR3 is TGTGCCAGCAGTTACTTTGGGGGGGCCCTCAACTACAATGAGCAGTTCTTC. It yields the protein CASSYFGGALNYNEQFF.

Remarks on this clonotype: A read error may explain this, as a much larger clone is one base away. CDR3 region: CSAAARDYNEQYF. The CDR3 DNA follows: TGCAGCGCCGCTGCGCGGGACTACAATGAGCAGTACTTC. The gene calls are TRBV29-1 and TRBJ2-1, with 7 bases fitting TRBD2. The J call may be incorrect, as the DNA end agrees better with TRBJ2-7. Germline lookup yields CDR1 SQVTM and CDR2 ANQGSEA. CDR3 length: 13 amino acids.

The J gene is TRBJ2-1, the V gene TRBV11-2; D remains ambiguous. Germline loops: CDR1 SGHAT, CDR2 FQNNGV. The CDR3 runs 15 residues. Trimming removed 5 bases at V and 5 bases at J, with 16 bases between. CDR3 coding DNA: TGTGCCAGCAGCCTTATGCAGACGATAGACAATGAGCAGTTCTTC. It specifies CASSLMQTIDNEQFF.